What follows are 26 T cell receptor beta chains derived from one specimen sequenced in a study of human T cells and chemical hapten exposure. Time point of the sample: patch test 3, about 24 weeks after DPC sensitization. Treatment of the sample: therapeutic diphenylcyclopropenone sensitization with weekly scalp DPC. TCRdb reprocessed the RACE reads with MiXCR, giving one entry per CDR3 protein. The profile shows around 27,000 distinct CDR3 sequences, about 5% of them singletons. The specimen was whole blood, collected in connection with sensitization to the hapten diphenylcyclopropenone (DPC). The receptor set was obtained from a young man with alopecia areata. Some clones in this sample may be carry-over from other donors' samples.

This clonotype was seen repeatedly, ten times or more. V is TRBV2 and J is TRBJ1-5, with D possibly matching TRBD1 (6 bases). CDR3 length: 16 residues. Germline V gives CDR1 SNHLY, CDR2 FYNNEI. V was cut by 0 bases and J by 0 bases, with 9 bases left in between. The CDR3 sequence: CASSEAGGNSNQPQHF. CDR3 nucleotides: TGTGCCAGCAGTGAAGCGGGGGGCAATAGCAATCAGCCCCAGCATTTT.

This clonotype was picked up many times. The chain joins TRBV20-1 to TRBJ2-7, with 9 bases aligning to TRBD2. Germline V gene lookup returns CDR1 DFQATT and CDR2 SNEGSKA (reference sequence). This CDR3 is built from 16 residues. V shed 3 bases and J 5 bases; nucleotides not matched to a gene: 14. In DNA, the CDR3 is TGCAGTGCTAGGGCAGAGGTGGCGGGAGGGTTCGACGAGCAGTACTTC. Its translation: CSARAEVAGGFDEQYF.

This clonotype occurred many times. CDR3 residues: CASSFRTGNTGELFF. CDR3 DNA sequence: TGTGCCAGCAGCTTCCGGACTGGGAACACCGGGGAGCTGTTTTTT. The chain links TRBV3-1 to TRBJ2-2; tentative D call: TRBD2 (5 bases). The CDR3 totals 15 residues. The V and J ends lost 5 bases and 1 base respectively, with 11 bases between them. Germline CDR1 LGHDT, CDR2 YNNKEL (reference sequence).

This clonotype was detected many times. In DNA form, the CDR3 reads TGTGCCAGCAGGGCAGGGTCTCCCCAAGAGACCCAGTACTTC. Protein product: CASRAGSPQETQYF. The chain uses TRBV6-1 and TRBJ2-5; TRBD1 might be the D (5 bases). Trimming took 6 bases from V and 1 from J, leaving 12 bases between them. CDR1 and CDR2 (germline): MNHNS, SASEGT. The CDR3 is 14 amino acids.

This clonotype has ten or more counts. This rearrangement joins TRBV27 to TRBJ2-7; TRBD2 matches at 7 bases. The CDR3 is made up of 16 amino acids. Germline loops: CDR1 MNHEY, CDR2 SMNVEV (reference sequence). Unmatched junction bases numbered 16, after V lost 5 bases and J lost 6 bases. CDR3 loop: CASSGGLGREPPEQYF. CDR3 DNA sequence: TGTGCCAGCAGTGGGGGGTTGGGGCGGGAGCCCCCCGAGCAGTACTTC.

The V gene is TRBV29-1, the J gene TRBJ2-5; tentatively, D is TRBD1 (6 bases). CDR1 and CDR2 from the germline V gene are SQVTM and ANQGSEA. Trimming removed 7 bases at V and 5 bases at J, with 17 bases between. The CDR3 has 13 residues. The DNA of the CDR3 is TGCAGCGCTGCCCTAGGGGGTTCGGAGACCCAGTACTTC. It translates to CSAALGGSETQYF.

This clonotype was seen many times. CDR3 DNA sequence: TGTGCCAGCAGTTCCCGGGACTACAATGAGCAGTTCTTC. As protein: CASSSRDYNEQFF. This chain connects TRBV28 to TRBJ2-1; D might be TRBD2 (5 bases). CDR1 and CDR2 from the germline V gene are MDHEN and SYDVKM. Trimming shortened V by 4 bases and J by 3 bases, and 7 bases separated the two germline ends. This CDR3 contains 13 residues.

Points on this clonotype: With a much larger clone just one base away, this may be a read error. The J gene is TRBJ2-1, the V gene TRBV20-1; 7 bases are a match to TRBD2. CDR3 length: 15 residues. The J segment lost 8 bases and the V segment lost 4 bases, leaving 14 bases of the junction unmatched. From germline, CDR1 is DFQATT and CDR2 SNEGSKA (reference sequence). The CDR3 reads CSATPGTTSGDEQFF. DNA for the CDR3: TGCAGTGCTACCCCCGGGACTACGTCTGGCGATGAGCAGTTCTTC.

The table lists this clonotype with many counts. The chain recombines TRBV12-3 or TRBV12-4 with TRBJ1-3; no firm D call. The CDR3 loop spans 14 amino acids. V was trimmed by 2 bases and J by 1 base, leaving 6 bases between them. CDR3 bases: TGTGCCAGCAGTTTATCGGGTTCTGGAAACACCATATATTTT. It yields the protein CASSLSGSGNTIYF.

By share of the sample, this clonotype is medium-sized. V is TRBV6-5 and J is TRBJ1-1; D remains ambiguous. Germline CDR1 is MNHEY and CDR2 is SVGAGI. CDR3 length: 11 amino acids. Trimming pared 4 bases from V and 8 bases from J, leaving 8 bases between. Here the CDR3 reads CASSSDREAFF. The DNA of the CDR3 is TGTGCCAGCAGTTCGGACCGGGAAGCTTTCTTT.

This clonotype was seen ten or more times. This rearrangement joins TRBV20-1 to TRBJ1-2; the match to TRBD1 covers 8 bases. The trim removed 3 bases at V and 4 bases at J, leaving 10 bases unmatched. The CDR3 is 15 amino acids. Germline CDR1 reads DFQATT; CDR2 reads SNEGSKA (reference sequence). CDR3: CSARQQGDHSYGYTF. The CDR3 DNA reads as TGCAGTGCTAGGCAACAGGGGGATCATAGCTATGGCTACACCTTC.

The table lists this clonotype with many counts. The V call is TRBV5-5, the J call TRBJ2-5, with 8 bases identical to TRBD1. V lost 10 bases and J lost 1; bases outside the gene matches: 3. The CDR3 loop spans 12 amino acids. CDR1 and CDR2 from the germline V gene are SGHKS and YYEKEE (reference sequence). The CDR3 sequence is CAGGQAQETQYF. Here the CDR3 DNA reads TGTGCCGGGGGACAGGCCCAAGAGACCCAGTACTTC.

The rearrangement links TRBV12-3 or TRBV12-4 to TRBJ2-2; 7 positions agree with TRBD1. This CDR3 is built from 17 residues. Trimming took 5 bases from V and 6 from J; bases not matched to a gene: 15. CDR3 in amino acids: CASSPDRIGFRAGELFF. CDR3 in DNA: TGTGCCAGCAGTCCGGACAGGATTGGGTTCAGGGCCGGGGAGCTGTTTTTT.

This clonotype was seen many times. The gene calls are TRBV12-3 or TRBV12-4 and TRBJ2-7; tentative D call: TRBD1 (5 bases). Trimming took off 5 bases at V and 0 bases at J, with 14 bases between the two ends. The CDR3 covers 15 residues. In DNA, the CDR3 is TGTGCCAGCAGTGCAGGGTTTTTCGACTCCTACGAGCAGTACTTC. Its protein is CASSAGFFDSYEQYF.

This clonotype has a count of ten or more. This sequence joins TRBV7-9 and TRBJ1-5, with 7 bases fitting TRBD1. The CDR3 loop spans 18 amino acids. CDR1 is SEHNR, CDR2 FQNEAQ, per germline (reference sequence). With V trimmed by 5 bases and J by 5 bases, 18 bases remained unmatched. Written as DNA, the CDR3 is TGTGCCAGCAGCACCACTCTTTCACCGGGACAGAGGGATCAGCCCCAGCATTTT. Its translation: CASSTTLSPGQRDQPQHF.

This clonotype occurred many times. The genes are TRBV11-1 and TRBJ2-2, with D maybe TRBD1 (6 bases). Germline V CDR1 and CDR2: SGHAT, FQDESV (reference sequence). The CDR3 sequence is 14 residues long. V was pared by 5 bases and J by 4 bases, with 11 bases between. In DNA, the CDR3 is TGTGCCAGCAGCAGTCAGGGGAGCACCGGGGAGCTGTTTTTT. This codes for CASSSQGSTGELFF.

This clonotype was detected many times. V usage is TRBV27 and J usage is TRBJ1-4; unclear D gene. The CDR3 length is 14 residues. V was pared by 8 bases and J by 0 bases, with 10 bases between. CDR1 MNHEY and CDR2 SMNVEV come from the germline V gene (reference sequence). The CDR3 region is CASGPLATNEKLFF. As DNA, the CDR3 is TGTGCCAGCGGCCCGCTTGCAACTAATGAAAAACTGTTTTTT.

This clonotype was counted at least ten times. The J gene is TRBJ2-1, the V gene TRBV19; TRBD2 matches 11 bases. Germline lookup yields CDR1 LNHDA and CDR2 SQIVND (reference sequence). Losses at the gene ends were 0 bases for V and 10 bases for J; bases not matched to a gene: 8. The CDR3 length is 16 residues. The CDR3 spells CASSIDRLAGGGEQFF. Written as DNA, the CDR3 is TGTGCCAGTAGTATAGATCGTCTAGCGGGAGGTGGAGAGCAGTTCTTC.

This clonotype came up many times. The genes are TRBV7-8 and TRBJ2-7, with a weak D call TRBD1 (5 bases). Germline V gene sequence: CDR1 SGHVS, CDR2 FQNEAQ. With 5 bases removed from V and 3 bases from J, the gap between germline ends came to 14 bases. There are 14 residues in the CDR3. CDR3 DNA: TGTGCCAGCAGCCCCCCTGACAGATTCTACGAGCAGTACTTC. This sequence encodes CASSPPDRFYEQYF.

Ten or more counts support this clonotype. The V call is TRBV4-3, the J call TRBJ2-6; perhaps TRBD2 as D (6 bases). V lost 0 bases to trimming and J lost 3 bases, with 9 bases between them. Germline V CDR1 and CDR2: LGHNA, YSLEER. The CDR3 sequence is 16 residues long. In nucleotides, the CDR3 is TGCGCCAGCAGCCAAGAGGAGGGGCGTGGGGCCAACGTCCTGACTTTC. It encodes CASSQEEGRGANVLTF.

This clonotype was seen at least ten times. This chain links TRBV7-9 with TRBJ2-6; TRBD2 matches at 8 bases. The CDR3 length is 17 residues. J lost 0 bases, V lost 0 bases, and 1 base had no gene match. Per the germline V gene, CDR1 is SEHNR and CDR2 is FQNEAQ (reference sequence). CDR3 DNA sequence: TGTGCCAGCAGCTTAGCACTAGCGGTCTCTGGGGCCAACGTCCTGACTTTC. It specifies CASSLALAVSGANVLTF.

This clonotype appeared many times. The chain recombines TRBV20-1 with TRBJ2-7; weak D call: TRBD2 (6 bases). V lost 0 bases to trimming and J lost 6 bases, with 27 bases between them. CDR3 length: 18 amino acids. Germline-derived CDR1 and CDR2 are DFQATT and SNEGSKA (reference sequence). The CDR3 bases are TGCAGTGCTAGAGATTCGGGTCGGGCGGGGCACTCCCTCGGCGAGCAGTACTTC. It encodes CSARDSGRAGHSLGEQYF.

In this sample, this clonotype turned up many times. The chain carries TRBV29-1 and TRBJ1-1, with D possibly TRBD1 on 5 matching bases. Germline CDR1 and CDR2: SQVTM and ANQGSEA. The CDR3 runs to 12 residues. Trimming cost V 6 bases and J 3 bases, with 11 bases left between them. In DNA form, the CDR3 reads TGCAGCGTGGGCAGGGTTGACACTGAAGCTTTCTTT. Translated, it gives CSVGRVDTEAFF.

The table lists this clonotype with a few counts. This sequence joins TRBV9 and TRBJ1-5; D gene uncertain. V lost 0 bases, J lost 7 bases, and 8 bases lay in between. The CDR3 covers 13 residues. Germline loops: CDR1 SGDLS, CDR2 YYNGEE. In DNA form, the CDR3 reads TGTGCCAGCAGCGTAGAGGGTGGGCAGCCCCAGCATTTT. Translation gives CASSVEGGQPQHF. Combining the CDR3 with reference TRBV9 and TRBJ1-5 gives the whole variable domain DSGVTQTPKHLITATGQRVTLRCSPRSGDLSVYWYQQSLDQGLQFLIQYYNGEERAKGNILERFSAQQFPDLHSELNLSSLELGDSALYFCASSVEGGQPQHFGDGTRLSIL.

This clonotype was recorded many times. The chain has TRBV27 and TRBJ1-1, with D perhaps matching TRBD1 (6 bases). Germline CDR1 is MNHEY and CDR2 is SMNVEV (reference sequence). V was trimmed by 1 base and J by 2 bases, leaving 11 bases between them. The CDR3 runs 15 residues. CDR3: CASSLYTGTNTEAFF. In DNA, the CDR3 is TGTGCCAGCAGTTTATATACCGGGACAAACACTGAAGCTTTCTTT.

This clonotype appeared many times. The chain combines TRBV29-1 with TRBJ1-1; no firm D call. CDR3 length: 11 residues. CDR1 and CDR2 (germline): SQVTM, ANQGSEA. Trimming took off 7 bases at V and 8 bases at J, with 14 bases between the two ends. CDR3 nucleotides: TGCAGCGCTCGGGTTAGAGACGAAGCTTTCTTT. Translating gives CSARVRDEAFF. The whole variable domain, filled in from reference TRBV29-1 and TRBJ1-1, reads SAVISQKPSRDICQRGTSLTIQCQVDSQVTMMFWYRQQPGQSLTLIATANQGSEATYESGFVIDKFPISRPNLTFSTLTVSNMSPEDSSIYLCSARVRDEAFFGQGTRLTVV.